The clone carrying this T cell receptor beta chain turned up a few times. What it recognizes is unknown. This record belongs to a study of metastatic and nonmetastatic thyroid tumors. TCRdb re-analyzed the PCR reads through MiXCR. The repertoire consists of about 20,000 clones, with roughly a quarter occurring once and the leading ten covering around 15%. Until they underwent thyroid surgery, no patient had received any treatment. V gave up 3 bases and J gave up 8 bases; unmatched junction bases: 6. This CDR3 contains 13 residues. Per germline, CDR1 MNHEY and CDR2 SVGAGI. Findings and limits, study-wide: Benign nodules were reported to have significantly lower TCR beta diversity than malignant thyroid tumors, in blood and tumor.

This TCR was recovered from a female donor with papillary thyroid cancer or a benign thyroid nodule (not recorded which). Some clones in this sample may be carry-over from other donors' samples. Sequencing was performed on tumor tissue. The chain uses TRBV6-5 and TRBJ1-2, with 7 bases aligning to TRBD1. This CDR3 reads CASSYRGTVGYTF. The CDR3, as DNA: TGTGCCAGCAGTTATCGGGGGACAGTAGGCTACACCTTC.